A selection of T cell receptor beta chains follows, all from one sample in a study of OX40 agonist ivuxolimab in advanced cancers. The data were produced by immunoSEQ multiplex PCR, yet TCRdb's version contains in-frame clones alone and is incomplete. The data contain 82,000 or so clones, roughly 92% of them singletons. The source material was CD4+ or CD8+ T cells sorted from blood, sampled in a trial of the OX40 agonist ivuxolimab. The receptors originated from an adult with an advanced solid tumor such as melanoma, head and neck, liver or kidney cancer. CDR3s include the opening cysteine and the closing phenylalanine or tryptophan. Each record gives: CDR3 protein, V gene.

CDR3aa: CAINEGQPYEQYF
v_gene: TRBV10-3

CDR3aa: CASSQGVSYPYEQYF
v_gene: TRBV4-1

CDR3aa: CASRISGNTGELFF
v_gene: TRBV9

CDR3aa: CASSVGLAGGNEQFF
v_gene: TRBV2

CDR3aa: CASRRVAEQYF
v_gene: TRBV28

CDR3aa: CASSFQVNSPLHF
v_gene: TRBV6-6

CDR3aa: CASSSQGGQPQHF
v_gene: TRBV7-3

CDR3aa: CASFRRQDNEQFF
v_gene: TRBV18

CDR3aa: CASSPGQSNTGELFF
v_gene: TRBV5-1

CDR3aa: CASGLGPGQGNTEAFF
v_gene: TRBV9

CDR3aa: CASSLVTGGPSPLHF
v_gene: TRBV5-6

CDR3aa: CASSLEAGGLYEQYF
v_gene: TRBV7-9

CDR3aa: CAWSVNDYGYTF
v_gene: TRBV30

CDR3aa: CASMTDRDRNYEQFF
v_gene: TRBV6-1

CDR3aa: CAISGPPGRGNTEAFF
v_gene: TRBV10-3

CDR3aa: CASSYEGFSPLHF
v_gene: TRBV6-5

CDR3aa: CASSWTSGGGSWETQYF
v_gene: TRBV7-9

CDR3aa: CASRRTDRLYEQYF
v_gene: TRBV6-1

CDR3aa: CASSSGYQETQYF
v_gene: TRBV6-5

CDR3aa: CASSISWTSNEKLFF
v_gene: TRBV19

CDR3aa: CATSRGTSGNNEQFF
v_gene: TRBV15

CDR3aa: CASSFRERDGYTF
v_gene: TRBV18

CDR3aa: CASSIRGAEAFF
v_gene: TRBV19

CDR3aa: CASSSGPGASYEQFF
v_gene: TRBV11-2

CDR3aa: CASSLSGGGYNEQFF
v_gene: TRBV5-1

CDR3aa: CASTYEPGQYYGYTF
v_gene: TRBV6-6

CDR3aa: CASNERGSTDTQYF
v_gene: TRBV5-1

CDR3aa: CASSYGQAHYNEQFF
v_gene: TRBV11-3

CDR3aa: CASSDTSSTDTQYF
v_gene: TRBV2

CDR3aa: CASSPPFRGSNQPQHF
v_gene: TRBV23-1

CDR3aa: CASRPGQPTYEQYF
v_gene: TRBV2